Each of the 18 T cell receptor beta chains below was sequenced from the same sample in a study of blood T cells in healthy people across ages. Sample-barcoded 5' priming and a J-beta primer mix drove a second PCR of 7 to 11 cycles. TCRdb redid the calling of the 5' RACE reads with MiXCR, one entry per CDR3 protein. The sample has approximately 1,100,000 distinct CDR3 sequences, 40% to 55% seen once. Sequencing used blood. The source is a woman aged 55-75 years in good health.

J is TRBJ2-1 and V is TRBV27; the match to TRBD1 covers 9 bases. With V trimmed by 7 bases and J by 6 bases, 7 bases remained unmatched. This CDR3 is 14 amino acids long. Germline CDR1 reads MNHEY; CDR2 reads SMNVEV (reference sequence). CDR3 coding DNA: TGTGCCAGCAATCACGGGACAGGGCCCAATGAGCAGTTCTTC. This translates into CASNHGTGPNEQFF.

This CDR3 is CASSLSKQGMQYF. The CDR3 coding sequence is TGTGCCAGCAGTTTATCGAAGCAGGGCATGCAGTACTTC. The rearrangement links TRBV27 to TRBJ2-4, with D possibly matching TRBD1 (5 bases). V dropped 0 bases and J dropped 13 bases, with 13 bases sitting between them. The germline CDR1 and CDR2 sequences are MNHEY and SMNVEV (reference sequence). This CDR3 is built from 13 residues.

The chain carries TRBV7-9 and TRBJ2-2, with D possibly being TRBD1 (6 bases). V was trimmed by 5 bases and J by 5 bases, leaving 15 bases between them. This CDR3 is 15 amino acids long. CDR1 is SEHNR, CDR2 FQNEAQ, per germline (reference sequence). The CDR3 sequence: CASSLRTAATGELFF. In DNA, the CDR3 is TGTGCCAGCAGCCTAAGGACAGCGGCGACCGGGGAGCTGTTTTTT.

This chain uses TRBV11-2 with TRBJ2-7, with TRBD2 matching 7 bases. With V trimmed by 2 bases and J by 0 bases, 7 bases remained unmatched. This CDR3 spans 16 amino acids. The germline V gene encodes CDR1 SGHAT and CDR2 FQNNGV. CDR3 coding DNA: TGTGCCAGCAGCTTACAAGCGGGGTTAAGCTCCTACGAGCAGTACTTC. Translation gives CASSLQAGLSSYEQYF.

This clonotype was seen more than once but under ten times. The CDR3 is CASSLWVALSYNEQFF. CDR3 sequence (DNA): TGTGCCAGCAGCTTGTGGGTCGCTCTCTCCTACAATGAGCAGTTCTTC. The chain combines TRBV5-8 with TRBJ2-1; D not certain. The CDR3 totals 16 residues. V was pared by 1 base and J by 0 bases, with 11 bases between. Germline V lookup: CDR1 SGHTS, CDR2 YDEGEE.

The chain is built from TRBV13 and TRBJ2-3, with 7 bases that match TRBD1. This CDR3 has 15 residues. The V gene's germline CDR1 is PRHDT and CDR2 FYEKMQ (reference sequence). Trimming took 5 bases from V and 2 from J; bases not matched to a gene: 7. CDR3 region: CASSELTGDTDTQYF. In DNA, the CDR3 is TGTGCCAGCAGCGAACTCACAGGGGACACAGATACGCAGTATTTT.

CDR3 protein: CASSAGGTSTDTQYF. The CDR3 nucleotides read TGTGCCAGCAGTGCCGGGGGGACGAGCACAGATACGCAGTATTTT. The chain couples TRBV28 to TRBJ2-3, with 7 bases that match TRBD2. Germline V lookup: CDR1 MDHEN, CDR2 SYDVKM. This CDR3 contains 15 residues. V lost 5 bases to trimming and J lost 0 bases; unmatched junction nucleotides: 5.

V is TRBV9 and J is TRBJ1-5, with D possibly TRBD1 on 5 matching bases. Germline assignment: CDR1 SGDLS and CDR2 YYNGEE. This CDR3 comprises 15 residues. V shed 3 bases and J shed 6 bases, with 16 bases lying between them. This CDR3 reads CASSARDVSGQPQHF. CDR3 nucleotides: TGTGCCAGCAGCGCCAGGGATGTGAGCGGTCAGCCCCAGCATTTT.

This clonotype occurred a few times. The chain employs TRBV7-6 and TRBJ1-6, with 11 nucleotides matching TRBD1. The junction had 12 bases not matched to a gene; V was cut back by 4 bases and J by 10 bases. Looked up from germline, CDR1 is SGHVS and CDR2 is FNYEAQ. CDR3 length equals 17 residues. As DNA, the CDR3 is TGTGCCAGCAGCTCCTCGATAGGACAGGGGGCTTACTCACCCCTCCACTTT. It codes for CASSSSIGQGAYSPLHF.

This clonotype came up a few times. This chain uses TRBV12-3 or TRBV12-4 with TRBJ1-6; 9 bases match TRBD1. V gave up 7 bases and J gave up 7 bases; unmatched junction bases: 5. The CDR3 is 14 residues long. The CDR3 region is CASTPGTGNSPLHF. As DNA, the CDR3 is TGTGCCAGCACTCCTGGGACAGGGAATTCACCCCTCCACTTT.

The CDR3 DNA reads as TGTGCCAGCGCCGGGACTAGCGGGAAGAATGAGCAGTTCTTC. Its protein is CASAGTSGKNEQFF. The chain combines TRBV2 with TRBJ2-1; 13 nucleotides match TRBD2. This CDR3 has 14 amino acids. The germline CDR1 and CDR2 sequences are SNHLY and FYNNEI. Unmatched junction bases numbered 5, after V lost 8 bases and J lost 7 bases.

The chain carries TRBV20-1 and TRBJ2-5; 7 nucleotides agree with TRBD2. The tail of the sequence fits TRBJ2-7 better, so the J call may be wrong. This CDR3 spans 14 amino acids. Germline values: CDR1 DFQATT, CDR2 SNEGSKA (reference sequence). CDR3 nucleotide sequence: TGCAGTGCCCCACGGGCGGGAGCTCGTTACGAGCAGTACTTC. Translated: CSAPRAGARYEQYF.

This clonotype was detected only a few times. The chain uses TRBV7-9 and TRBJ2-3; TRBD1 or TRBD2 may be the D gene (5 bases each). CDR1 is SEHNR, CDR2 FQNEAQ, per germline (reference sequence). Trimming pared 1 base from V and 3 bases from J, leaving 23 bases between. The CDR3 is 19 residues long. The CDR3 DNA follows: TGTGCCAGCAGCTTAGAAGGGGTCGCGCGGAGCGGAATTACAGATACGCAGTATTTT. Translation: CASSLEGVARSGITDTQYF.

V usage is TRBV7-2 and J usage is TRBJ2-3; D gene ambiguous. This CDR3 region has 14 residues. Germline V gene lookup returns CDR1 SGHTA and CDR2 FQGNSA. Trimming cost V 5 bases and J 1 base, with 10 bases left between them. The CDR3 DNA is TGTGCCAGCAGCACAGAGGCGGGCACAGATACGCAGTATTTT. This sequence encodes CASSTEAGTDTQYF.

The chain joins TRBV20-1 to TRBJ2-7; 11 nucleotides line up with TRBD2. The DNA matches TRBJ2-5 better at its end, which makes the J call doubtful. Germline V gene sequence: CDR1 DFQATT, CDR2 SNEGSKA (reference sequence). The CDR3 covers 18 residues. This CDR3 reads CSARSGLAGGPMGETQYF. DNA of the CDR3: TGCAGTGCTAGGTCGGGGCTAGCGGGAGGTCCAATGGGCGAGACCCAGTACTTC.

This clonotype has just a few counts. The genes are TRBV29-1 and TRBJ2-7, with TRBD2 identical over 9 bases. The germline gives CDR1 SQVTM, CDR2 ANQGSEA. Trimming took 4 bases from V and 3 from J; bases not matched to a gene: 13. The CDR3 is made up of 16 amino acids. CDR3 sequence: CSVVGGGARSGYEQYF. The CDR3 DNA reads as TGCAGCGTTGTAGGCGGGGGGGCTAGAAGTGGCTACGAGCAGTACTTC.

This clonotype was observed once. The V gene is TRBV27, the J gene TRBJ2-2, with D perhaps matching TRBD1 (8 bases). CDR3 length: 15 residues. Germline CDR1 and CDR2: MNHEY and SMNVEV (reference sequence). Trimming removed 5 bases at V and 6 bases at J, with 16 bases between. The chain's CDR3 is CASSPRQGRAGELFF. Here the CDR3 DNA reads TGTGCCAGCAGTCCCCGACAGGGGAGGGCCGGGGAGCTGTTTTTT.

This clonotype has a handful of counts. This chain links TRBV12-3 or TRBV12-4 with TRBJ2-3; D might be TRBD1 (5 bases). Between the trimmed V and J ends, which lost 3 bases and 6 bases, there was a span of 16 bases. The CDR3 extends over 15 amino acids. This CDR3 is CASSLTAPTGDTQYF. CDR3 coding DNA: TGTGCCAGCAGTTTGACAGCCCCGACCGGCGATACGCAGTATTTT.